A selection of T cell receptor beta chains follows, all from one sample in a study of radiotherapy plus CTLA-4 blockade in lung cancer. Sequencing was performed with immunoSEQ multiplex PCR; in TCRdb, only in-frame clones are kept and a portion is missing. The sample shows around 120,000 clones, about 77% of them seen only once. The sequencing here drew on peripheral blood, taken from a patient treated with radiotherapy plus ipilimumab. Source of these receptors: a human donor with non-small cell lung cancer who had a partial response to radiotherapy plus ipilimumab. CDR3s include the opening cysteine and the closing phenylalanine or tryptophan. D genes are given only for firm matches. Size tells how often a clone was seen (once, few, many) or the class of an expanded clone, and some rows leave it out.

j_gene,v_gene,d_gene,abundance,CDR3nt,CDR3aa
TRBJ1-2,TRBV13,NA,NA,TGTGCCAGCAGCCCTTTTTACGGGGGACCCTATGGCTACACCTTC,CASSPFYGGPYGYTF
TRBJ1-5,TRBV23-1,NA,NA,TGCGCCAGCAGTCAACCCCCGAGAGATAGCAATCAGCCCCAGCATTTT,CASSQPPRDSNQPQHF
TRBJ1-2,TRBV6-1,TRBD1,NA,TGCGCCAGCAGTGAATGGCGACAGGGGGCTCCTTGGGGCTACACCTTC,CASSEWRQGAPWGYTF
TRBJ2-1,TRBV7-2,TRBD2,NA,TGTGCCAGCAGCTTGATAGCGGGGAGCTCCTGCAATGAGCAGTTCTTC,CASSLIAGSSCNEQFF
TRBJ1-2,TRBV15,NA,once,TGTGCCACCAGCAGAGATGTAGGGGAAGGGTATGGCTACACCTTC,CATSRDVGEGYGYTF
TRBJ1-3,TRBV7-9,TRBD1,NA,TGTGCCAGCAGCTTAGCTGCGACAGGGGGAAACACCATATATTTT,CASSLAATGGNTIYF
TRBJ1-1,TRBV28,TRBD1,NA,TGTGCCAGCAGTTTTCTCGGACAGGGCTTCACTGAAGCTTTCTTT,CASSFLGQGFTEAFF
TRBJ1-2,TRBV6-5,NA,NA,TGTGCCAGCTACAGGAGGGAAGGCTACACCTTC,CASYRREGYTF
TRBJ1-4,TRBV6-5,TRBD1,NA,TGTGCCAGCAGTTACGGGACAGGAGGAGGGAATGAAAAACTGTTTTTT,CASSYGTGGGNEKLFF
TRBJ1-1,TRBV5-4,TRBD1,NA,TGTGCCAGCAGCTGGGGACAGGGGATGACTGAAGCTTTCTTT,CASSWGQGMTEAFF
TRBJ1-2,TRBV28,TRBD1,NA,TGTGCCAGCAGGAGACAGGGGGGCTATGGCTACACCTTC,CASRRQGGYGYTF
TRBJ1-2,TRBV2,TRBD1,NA,TGTGCCAGCACGACAGGGTCGCCGAAAGGCTACACCTTC,CASTTGSPKGYTF
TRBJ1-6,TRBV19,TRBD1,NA,TGTGCCAGTAGCTCTTTCGGACAGGGGGCTGGTTCACCCCTCCACTTT,CASSSFGQGAGSPLHF